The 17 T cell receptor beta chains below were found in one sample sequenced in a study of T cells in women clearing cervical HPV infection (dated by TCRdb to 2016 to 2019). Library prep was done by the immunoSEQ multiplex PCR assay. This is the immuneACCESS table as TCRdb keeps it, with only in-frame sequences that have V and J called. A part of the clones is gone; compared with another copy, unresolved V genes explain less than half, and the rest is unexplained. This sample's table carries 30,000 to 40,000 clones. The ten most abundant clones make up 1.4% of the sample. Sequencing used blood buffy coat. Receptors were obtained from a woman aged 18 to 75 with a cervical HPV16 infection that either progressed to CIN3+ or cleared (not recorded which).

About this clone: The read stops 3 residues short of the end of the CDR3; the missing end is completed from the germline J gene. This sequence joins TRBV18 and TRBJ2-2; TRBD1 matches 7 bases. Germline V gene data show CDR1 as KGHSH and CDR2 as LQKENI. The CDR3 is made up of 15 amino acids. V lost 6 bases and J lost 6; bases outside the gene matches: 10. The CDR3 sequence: CASSSTTGKAGELFF. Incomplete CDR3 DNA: TGTGCCAGCTCGTCTACGACAGGGAAGGCCGGGGAG.

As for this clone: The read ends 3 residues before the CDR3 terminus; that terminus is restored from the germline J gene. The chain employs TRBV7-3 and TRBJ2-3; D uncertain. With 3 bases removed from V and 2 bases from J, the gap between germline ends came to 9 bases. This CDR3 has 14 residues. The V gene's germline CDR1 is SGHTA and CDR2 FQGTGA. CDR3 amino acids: CASSFAENTDTQYF. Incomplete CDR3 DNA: TGTGCCAGCAGCTTTGCGGAGAACACAGATACG.

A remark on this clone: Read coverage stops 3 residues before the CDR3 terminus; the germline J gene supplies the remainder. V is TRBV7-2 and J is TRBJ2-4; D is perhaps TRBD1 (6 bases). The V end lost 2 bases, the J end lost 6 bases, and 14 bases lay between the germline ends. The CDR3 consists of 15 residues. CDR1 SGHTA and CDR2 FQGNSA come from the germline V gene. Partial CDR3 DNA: TGTGCCAGCAGCTTAAATTGGGACAAAAGAAACATT. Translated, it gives CASSLNWDKRNI. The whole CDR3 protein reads CASSLNWDKRNIQYF.

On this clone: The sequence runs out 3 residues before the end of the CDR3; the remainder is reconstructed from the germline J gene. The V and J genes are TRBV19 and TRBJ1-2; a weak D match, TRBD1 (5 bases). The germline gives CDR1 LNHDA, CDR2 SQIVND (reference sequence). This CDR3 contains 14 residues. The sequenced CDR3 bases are TGTGCCAGTAGTATAGTGGGGACTAGTGATGAC. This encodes CASSIVGTSDD. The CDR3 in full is CASSIVGTSDDYTF.

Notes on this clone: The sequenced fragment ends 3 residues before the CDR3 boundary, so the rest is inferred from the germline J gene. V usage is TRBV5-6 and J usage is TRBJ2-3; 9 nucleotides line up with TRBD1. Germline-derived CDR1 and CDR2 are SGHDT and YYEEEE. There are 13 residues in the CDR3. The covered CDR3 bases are TGTGCCAGCAGGACAGGGGGACGAGAGACG. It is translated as CASRTGGRET. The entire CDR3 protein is CASRTGGRETQYF. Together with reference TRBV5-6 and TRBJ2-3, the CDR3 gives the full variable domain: DAGVTQSPTHLIKTRGQQVTLRCSPKSGHDTVSWYQQALGQGPQFIFQYYEEEERQRGNFPDRFSGHQFPNYSSELNVNALLLGDSALYLCASRTGGRETQYFGPGTRLTVL.

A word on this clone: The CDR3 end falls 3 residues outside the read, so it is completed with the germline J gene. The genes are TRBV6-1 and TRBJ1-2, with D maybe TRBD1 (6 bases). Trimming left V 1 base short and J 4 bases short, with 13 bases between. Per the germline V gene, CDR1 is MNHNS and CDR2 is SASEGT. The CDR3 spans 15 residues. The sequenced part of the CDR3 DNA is TGTGCCAGCAGTGAAGAGGAGGGACACTTCTATGGC. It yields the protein CASSEEEGHFYG. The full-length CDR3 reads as CASSEEEGHFYGYTF.

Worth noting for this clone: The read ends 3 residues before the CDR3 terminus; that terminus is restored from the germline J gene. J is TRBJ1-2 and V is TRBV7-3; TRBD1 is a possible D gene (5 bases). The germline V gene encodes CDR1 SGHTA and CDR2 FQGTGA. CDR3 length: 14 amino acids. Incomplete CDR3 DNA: TGTGCCAGCAGCTCCGGGACTAGCTACAATGAC. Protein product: CASSSGTSYND. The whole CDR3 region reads CASSSGTSYNDYTF.

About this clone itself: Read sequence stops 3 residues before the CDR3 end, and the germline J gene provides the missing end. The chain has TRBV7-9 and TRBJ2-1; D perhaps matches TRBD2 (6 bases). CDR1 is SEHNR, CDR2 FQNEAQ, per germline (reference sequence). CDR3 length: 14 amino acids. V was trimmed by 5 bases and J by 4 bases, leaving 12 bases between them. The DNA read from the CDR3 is TGTGCCAGCAGCCCTCGGACTAATTACAATGAG. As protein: CASSPRTNYNE. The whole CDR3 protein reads CASSPRTNYNEQFF.

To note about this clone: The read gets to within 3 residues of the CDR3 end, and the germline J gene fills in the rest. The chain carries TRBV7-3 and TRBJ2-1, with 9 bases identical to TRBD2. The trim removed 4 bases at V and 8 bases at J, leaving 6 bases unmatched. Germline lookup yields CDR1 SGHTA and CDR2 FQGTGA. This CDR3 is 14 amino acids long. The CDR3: CASSSGLALDEQFF. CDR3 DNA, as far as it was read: TGTGCCAGCAGCTCCGGACTAGCGTTAGATGAG.

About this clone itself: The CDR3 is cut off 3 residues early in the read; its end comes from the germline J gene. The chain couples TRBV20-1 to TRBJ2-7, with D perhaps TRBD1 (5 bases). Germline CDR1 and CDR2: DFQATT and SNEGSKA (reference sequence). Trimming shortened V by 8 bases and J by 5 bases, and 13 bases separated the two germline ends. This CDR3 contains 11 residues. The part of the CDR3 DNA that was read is TGCAGTTCAGGGTTTTCCCACGAG. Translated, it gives CSSGFSHE. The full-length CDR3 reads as CSSGFSHEQYF.

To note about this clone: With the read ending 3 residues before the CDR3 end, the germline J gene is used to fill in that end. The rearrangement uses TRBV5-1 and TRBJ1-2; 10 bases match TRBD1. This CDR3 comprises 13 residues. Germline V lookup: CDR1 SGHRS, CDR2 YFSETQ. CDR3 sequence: CASSFGTGEGYTF. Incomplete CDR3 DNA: TGCGCCAGCAGCTTCGGGACAGGGGAAGGC.

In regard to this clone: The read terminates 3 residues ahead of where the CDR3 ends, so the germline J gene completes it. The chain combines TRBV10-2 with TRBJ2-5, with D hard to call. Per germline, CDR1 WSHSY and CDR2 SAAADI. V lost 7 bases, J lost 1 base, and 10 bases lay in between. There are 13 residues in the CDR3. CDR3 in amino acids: CASTRQVQETQYF. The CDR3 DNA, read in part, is TGCGCCAGCACGAGGCAGGTCCAAGAGACC.

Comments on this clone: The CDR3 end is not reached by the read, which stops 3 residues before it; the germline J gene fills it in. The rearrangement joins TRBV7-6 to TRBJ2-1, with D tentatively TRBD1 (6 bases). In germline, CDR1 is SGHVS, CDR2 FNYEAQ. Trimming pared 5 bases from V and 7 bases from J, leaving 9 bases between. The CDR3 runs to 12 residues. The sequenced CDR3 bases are TGTGCCAGCAGCGAACAGGGTAATGAG. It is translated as CASSEQGNE. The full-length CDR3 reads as CASSEQGNEQFF.

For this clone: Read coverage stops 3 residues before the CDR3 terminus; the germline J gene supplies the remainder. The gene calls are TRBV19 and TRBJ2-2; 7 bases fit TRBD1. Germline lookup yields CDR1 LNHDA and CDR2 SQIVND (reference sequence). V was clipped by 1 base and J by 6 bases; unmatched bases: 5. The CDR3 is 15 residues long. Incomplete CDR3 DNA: TGTGCCAGTAGTATAGTGGGGCAGGGGGCCGGGGAG. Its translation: CASSIVGQGAGE. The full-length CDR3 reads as CASSIVGQGAGELFF.

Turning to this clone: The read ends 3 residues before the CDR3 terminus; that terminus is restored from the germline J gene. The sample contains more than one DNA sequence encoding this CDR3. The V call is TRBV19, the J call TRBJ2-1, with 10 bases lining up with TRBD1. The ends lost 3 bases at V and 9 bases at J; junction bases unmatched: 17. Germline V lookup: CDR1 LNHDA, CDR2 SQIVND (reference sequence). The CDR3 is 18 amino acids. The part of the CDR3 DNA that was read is TGTGCCAGTAGTATTCTCACGCCTCTCAGACAGGGGGCGACTGAG. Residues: CASSILTPLRQGATE. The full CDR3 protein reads CASSILTPLRQGATEQFF.

Incomplete CDR3 DNA: TGCGCCAGCAGCTTGACCAGGGCCGTAGGCACTGAA. Translation: CASSLTRAVGTE. In full, the CDR3 is CASSLTRAVGTEAFF. V gene TRBV5-1 combines with J gene TRBJ1-1; TRBD1 is a possible D gene (5 bases). Coverage ceases 3 residues before the CDR3 finishes, and the germline J gene fills in the end. Trimming removed 1 base from V and 4 bases from J, with 14 bases in between. Looked up from germline, CDR1 is SGHRS and CDR2 is YFSETQ. This CDR3 region has 15 residues.

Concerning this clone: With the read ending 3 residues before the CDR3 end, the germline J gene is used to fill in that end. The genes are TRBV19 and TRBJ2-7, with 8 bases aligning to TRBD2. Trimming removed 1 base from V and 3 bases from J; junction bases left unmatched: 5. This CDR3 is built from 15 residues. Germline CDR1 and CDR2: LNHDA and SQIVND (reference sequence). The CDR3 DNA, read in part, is TGTGCCAGTAGTATAGTCGCGGGGGGCGTCTACGAG. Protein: CASSIVAGGVYE. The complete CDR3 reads CASSIVAGGVYEQYF.